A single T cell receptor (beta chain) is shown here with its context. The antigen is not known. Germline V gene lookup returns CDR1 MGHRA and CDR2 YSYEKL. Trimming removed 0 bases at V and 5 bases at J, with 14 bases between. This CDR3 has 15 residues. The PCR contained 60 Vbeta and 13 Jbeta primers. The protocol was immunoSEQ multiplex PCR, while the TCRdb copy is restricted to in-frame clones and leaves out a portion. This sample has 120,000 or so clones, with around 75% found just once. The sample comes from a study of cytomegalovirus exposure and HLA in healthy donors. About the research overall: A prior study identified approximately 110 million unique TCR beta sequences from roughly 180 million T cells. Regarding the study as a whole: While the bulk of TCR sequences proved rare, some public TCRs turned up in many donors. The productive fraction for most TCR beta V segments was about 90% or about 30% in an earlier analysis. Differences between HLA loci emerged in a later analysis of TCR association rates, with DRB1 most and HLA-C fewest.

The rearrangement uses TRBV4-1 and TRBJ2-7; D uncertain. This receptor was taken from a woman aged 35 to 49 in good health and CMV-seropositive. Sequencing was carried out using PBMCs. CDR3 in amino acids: CASSQDVGSINEQYF. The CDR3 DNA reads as TGCGCCAGCAGCCAAGACGTTGGCTCGATAAACGAGCAGTACTTC.